Below, 25 T cell receptor beta chains from the same sample are listed, as sequenced in a study of T cell changes during pregnancy in multiple sclerosis. Here immunoSEQ multiplex PCR was the method, and the copy in TCRdb shows in-frame clones only, minus some. In the table there are some 110,000 clones, 80% to 95% of which are singletons. The specimen was peripheral blood, collected after pregnancy. All receptors come from a female donor with multiple sclerosis, enrolled in a pregnancy study.

The rearrangement links TRBV5-1 to TRBJ1-1; D not certain. CDR1 and CDR2 (germline): SGHRS, YFSETQ. The CDR3 totals 13 residues. Trimming cost V 0 bases and J 5 bases, with 8 bases left between them. The chain's CDR3 is CASSLAPGTEAFF. For the CDR3, the DNA is TGCGCCAGCAGCTTGGCCCCGGGGACTGAAGCTTTCTTT. Supplemented by reference TRBV5-1 and TRBJ1-1, the full variable domain reads KAGVTQTPRYLIKTRGQQVTLSCSPISGHRSVSWYQQTPGQGLQFLFEYFSETQRNKGNFPGRFSGRQFSNSRSEMNVSTLELGDSALYLCASSLAPGTEAFFGQGTRLTVV.

CDR3 coding DNA: TGTGCCAGCAGCTTTTCACAGGGCGGGGAGCAGTTCTTC. It specifies CASSFSQGGEQFF. The chain carries TRBV7-3 and TRBJ2-1; D is perhaps TRBD1 (6 bases). The germline CDR1 and CDR2 sequences are SGHTA and FQGTGA. V lost 3 bases, J lost 10 bases, and 13 bases lay in between. This CDR3 is built from 13 residues.

This rearrangement joins TRBV5-1 to TRBJ2-7; 9 nucleotides agree with TRBD2. The V gene's germline CDR1 is SGHRS and CDR2 YFSETQ. CDR3 length equals 16 residues. V shed 4 bases, J shed 3 bases, and the junction held 11 bases outside the gene matches. The CDR3 loop reads CASSVNIAGAGYEQYF. The CDR3 region has the DNA TGCGCCAGCAGCGTTAACATAGCGGGAGCAGGCTACGAGCAGTACTTC. The full variable domain, completed using reference TRBV5-1 and TRBJ2-7, is KAGVTQTPRYLIKTRGQQVTLSCSPISGHRSVSWYQQTPGQGLQFLFEYFSETQRNKGNFPGRFSGRQFSNSRSEMNVSTLELGDSALYLCASSVNIAGAGYEQYFGPGTRLTVT.

J is TRBJ2-4 and V is TRBV18; D possibly corresponds to TRBD1 (7 bases). CDR3 length: 16 residues. V gave up 4 bases and J gave up 1 base, with 14 bases separating them. Germline V gene lookup returns CDR1 KGHSH and CDR2 LQKENI. The CDR3 is CASSRQGGFAKNIQYF. Here the CDR3 DNA reads TGTGCCAGCTCACGACAGGGAGGTTTTGCCAAAAACATTCAGTACTTC.

The chain recombines TRBV11-3 with TRBJ2-7, with 8 nucleotides matching TRBD2. The CDR3 totals 16 residues. CDR1 is SGHNT, CDR2 YENEEA, per germline. The junction had 14 bases not matched to a gene; V was cut back by 6 bases and J by 4 bases. CDR3 region: CASSPKLSGTSYEQYF. CDR3 sequence (DNA): TGTGCCAGCAGTCCTAAACTTAGCGGGACAAGTTACGAGCAGTACTTC. The variable domain in full, completed from reference TRBV11-3 and TRBJ2-7, reads EAGVVQSPRYKIIEKKQPVAFWCNPISGHNTLYWYLQNLGQGPELLIRYENEEAVDDSQLPKDRFSAERLKGVDSTLKIQPAELGDSAVYLCASSPKLSGTSYEQYFGPGTRLTVT.

In its sample, this clone was seen once. The chain combines TRBV5-1 with TRBJ2-6; a weak D match, TRBD2 (6 bases). The CDR3 extends over 13 amino acids. Germline V gene sequence: CDR1 SGHRS, CDR2 YFSETQ. Trimming stripped 5 bases from V and 13 bases from J, with 16 bases between. CDR3 sequence: CASSPGERVVLTF. In DNA form, the CDR3 reads TGCGCCAGCAGTCCGGGGGAGCGCGTAGTCCTGACTTTC. Variable domain in full (rest from reference TRBV5-1 and TRBJ2-6): KAGVTQTPRYLIKTRGQQVTLSCSPISGHRSVSWYQQTPGQGLQFLFEYFSETQRNKGNFPGRFSGRQFSNSRSEMNVSTLELGDSALYLCASSPGERVVLTFGAGSRLTVL.

The chain uses TRBV13 and TRBJ2-1; TRBD2 matches at 11 bases. There are 16 residues in the CDR3. The V gene end was trimmed by 5 bases and the J gene end by 1 base; junction bases not matched to a gene: 4. Germline CDR1 and CDR2: PRHDT and FYEKMQ (reference sequence). The chain's CDR3 is CASSRRTSGSYNEQFF. In DNA, the CDR3 is TGTGCCAGCAGCCGTAGGACTAGCGGGTCCTACAATGAGCAGTTCTTC.

The sample holds a few counts of this clone. V usage is TRBV27 and J usage is TRBJ1-2; TRBD1 agrees at 7 bases. The CDR3 runs to 13 residues. J was trimmed by 9 bases and V by 3 bases; bases with no gene match: 7. Germline V lookup: CDR1 MNHEY, CDR2 SMNVEV (reference sequence). CDR3 protein: CASSFLDRRSYTF. In DNA form, the CDR3 reads TGTGCCAGCAGTTTCCTGGACAGGAGGAGCTACACCTTC.

In this sample, this clone turned up once. This chain connects TRBV5-4 to TRBJ1-4; 10 positions match TRBD1. Germline CDR1 reads SGHNT; CDR2 reads YYREEE (reference sequence). This CDR3 has 16 residues. V lost 5 bases, J lost 0 bases, and 4 bases stayed unmatched. The CDR3 region is CASSLGQGATNEKLFF. In nucleotides, the CDR3 is TGTGCCAGCAGTCTAGGACAGGGGGCAACTAATGAAAAACTGTTTTTT. The whole variable domain, remainder taken from reference TRBV5-4 and TRBJ1-4, is ETGVTQSPTHLIKTRGQQVTLRCSSQSGHNTVSWYQQALGQGPQFIFQYYREEENGRGNFPPRFSGLQFPNYSSELNVNALELDDSALYLCASSLGQGATNEKLFFGSGTQLSVL.

The chain has TRBV4-1 and TRBJ1-1; TRBD1 matches 8 bases. The germline V gene has CDR1 MGHRA and CDR2 YSYEKL. This CDR3 contains 15 residues. V was clipped by 1 base and J by 7 bases; unmatched bases: 8. Written as DNA, the CDR3 is TGCGCCAGCAGCCAAGCCCCGACAGGGGCTGGTGAAGCTTTCTTT. It specifies CASSQAPTGAGEAFF.

The chain uses TRBV5-4 and TRBJ2-3; 7 nucleotides line up with TRBD2. The V gene end was trimmed by 0 bases and the J gene end by 1 base; junction bases not matched to a gene: 2. CDR3 length equals 15 residues. CDR1 SGHNT and CDR2 YYREEE come from the germline V gene (reference sequence). The chain's CDR3 is CASSLGGSRTDTQYF. The CDR3 nucleotides are TGTGCCAGCAGCTTGGGCGGGAGTCGCACAGATACGCAGTATTTT.

This chain uses TRBV30 with TRBJ2-5; 8 bases line up with TRBD1. The length of the CDR3 is 14 residues. CDR1 is GTSNPN and CDR2 is SVGIG in the germline V gene (reference sequence). J was trimmed by 1 base and V by 3 bases; bases with no gene match: 4. The DNA of the CDR3 is TGTGCCTGGAGCGAAGGGACAGGCCAAGAGACCCAGTACTTC. This codes for CAWSEGTGQETQYF.

This rearrangement joins TRBV23-1 to TRBJ2-2, with 8 bases identical to TRBD1. TRBV23-1 is flagged as an ORF with uncertain function. This CDR3 is 18 amino acids long. J gave up 2 bases and V 1 base, and 9 bases lay outside the gene matches. Here the CDR3 DNA reads TGCGCCAGCAGTCAATTACCCTCGACAGGGGTCAACACCGGGGAGCTGTTTTTT. Amino acid sequence: CASSQLPSTGVNTGELFF.

The CDR3 region is CASSQLDRGTGELFF. In nucleotides, the CDR3 is TGCGCCAGCAGCCAACTTGACAGGGGGACCGGGGAGCTGTTTTTT. The V and J genes are TRBV4-1 and TRBJ2-2, with 9 bases lining up with TRBD1. With 2 bases clipped from V and 5 bases from J, the junction kept 3 bases outside the gene matches. Germline CDR1 MGHRA, CDR2 YSYEKL. This CDR3 has 15 amino acids.

The V call is TRBV6-6, the J call TRBJ2-3, with D possibly matching TRBD2 (6 bases). The CDR3 contains 15 residues. The ends were cut back, 7 bases at V and 2 bases at J, with 16 bases in the middle. Per the germline V gene, CDR1 is MNHNY and CDR2 is SVGAGI (reference sequence). The CDR3 nucleotides read TGTGCCAGCACCAGGGCGGGAAAGGACACAGATACGCAGTATTTT. Translated, it gives CASTRAGKDTDTQYF.

The V call is TRBV5-1, the J call TRBJ2-6; 9 bases match TRBD1. The CDR3 is made up of 18 amino acids. Germline CDR1 and CDR2: SGHRS and YFSETQ. V was clipped by 4 bases and J by 3 bases; unmatched bases: 11. The DNA for the CDR3 is TGCGCCAGCAGCGCCATCCCCGGGACAGGGAATGGGGCCAACGTCCTGACTTTC. Protein product: CASSAIPGTGNGANVLTF.

The chain uses TRBV5-6 and TRBJ1-1, with D possibly matching TRBD1 (6 bases). CDR1 SGHDT and CDR2 YYEEEE come from the germline V gene. The CDR3 contains 17 residues. The V gene lost 4 bases and the J gene lost 0 bases, with 19 bases spanning the gap. Written as DNA, the CDR3 is TGTGCCAGCAGCCATACAGGGCCCTCTTACTTGAACACTGAAGCTTTCTTT. Its translation: CASSHTGPSYLNTEAFF.

This clone was found once. CDR3 sequence (DNA): TGTGCCAGTAGTAACAAACTACAGGGAAGAGGCTATGGCTACACCTTC. It encodes CASSNKLQGRGYGYTF. The rearrangement joins TRBV19 to TRBJ1-2; the D gene is possibly TRBD1 (6 bases). The germline gives CDR1 LNHDA, CDR2 SQIVND (reference sequence). The V end was cut by 4 bases, the J end by 4 bases, with 19 bases between. CDR3 size: 16 residues. Based on the CDR3 plus reference TRBV19 and TRBJ1-2, the full variable domain is DGGITQSPKYLFRKEGQNVTLSCEQNLNHDAMYWYRQDPGQGLRLIYYSQIVNDFQKGDIAEGYSVSREKKESFPLTVTSAQKNPTAFYLCASSNKLQGRGYGYTFGSGTRLTVV.

This chain uses TRBV9 with TRBJ1-1, with 9 nucleotides matching TRBD1. J lost 2 bases, V lost 3 bases, and 5 bases had no gene match. CDR1 and CDR2 (germline): SGDLS, YYNGEE. The CDR3 loop spans 15 amino acids. The DNA for the CDR3 is TGTGCCAGCAGCGAGGGACAGGGAGATAACACTGAAGCTTTCTTT. It translates to CASSEGQGDNTEAFF.

The V and J genes are TRBV10-3 and TRBJ2-5; no firm D call. The CDR3 has 12 amino acids. Germline-derived CDR1 and CDR2 are ENHRY and SYGVKD. V dropped 2 bases and J dropped 3 bases, with 4 bases sitting between them. The CDR3 bases are TGTGCCATCAGTGAGGTTAAAGAGACCCAGTACTTC. This codes for CAISEVKETQYF.

The chain combines TRBV7-9 with TRBJ2-3; TRBD2 agrees at 13 bases. The CDR3 is 15 residues long. With V trimmed by 5 bases and J by 8 bases, 7 bases remained unmatched. Germline lookup yields CDR1 SEHNR and CDR2 FQNEAQ (reference sequence). This chain's CDR3 is CASSRRTSGGLTQYF. The DNA for the CDR3 is TGTGCCAGCAGCCGTCGGACTAGCGGGGGCCTTACGCAGTATTTT.

The chain uses TRBV6-1 and TRBJ1-2; D gene uncertain. Germline-derived CDR1 and CDR2 are MNHNS and SASEGT. The CDR3 length is 13 residues. Trimming removed 10 bases at V and 2 bases at J, with 14 bases between. CDR3 sequence: CAILDSLNYGYTF. DNA of the CDR3: TGTGCCATCTTGGACTCCTTAAACTATGGCTACACCTTC.

The chain employs TRBV6-4 and TRBJ2-6, with TRBD1 identical over 8 bases. Germline V lookup: CDR1 MRHNA, CDR2 SNTAGT. V was clipped by 6 bases and J by 2 bases; unmatched bases: 6. The CDR3 length is 16 residues. CDR3 region: CASSPDRETGANVLTF. The DNA for the CDR3 is TGTGCCAGCAGCCCGGACAGGGAAACTGGGGCCAACGTCCTGACTTTC.

In DNA form, the CDR3 reads TGCGCCAGCAGCTTGGCGGGGGACAGGGATGGCTACACCTTC. Translation gives CASSLAGDRDGYTF. The V call is TRBV5-1, the J call TRBJ1-2, with 9 bases fitting TRBD1. Germline values: CDR1 SGHRS, CDR2 YFSETQ. The CDR3 has 14 residues. After removal of 0 bases from V and 6 bases from J, the junction contained 3 bases not matched to a gene.

This chain connects TRBV19 to TRBJ1-1; 9 nucleotides agree with TRBD1. V lost 6 bases and J lost 1; bases outside the gene matches: 3. The CDR3 spans 14 residues. Germline V gene data show CDR1 as LNHDA and CDR2 as SQIVND (reference sequence). The CDR3 sequence is CASRRQGENTEAFF. For the CDR3, the DNA is TGTGCCAGTAGGCGACAGGGGGAGAACACTGAAGCTTTCTTT.